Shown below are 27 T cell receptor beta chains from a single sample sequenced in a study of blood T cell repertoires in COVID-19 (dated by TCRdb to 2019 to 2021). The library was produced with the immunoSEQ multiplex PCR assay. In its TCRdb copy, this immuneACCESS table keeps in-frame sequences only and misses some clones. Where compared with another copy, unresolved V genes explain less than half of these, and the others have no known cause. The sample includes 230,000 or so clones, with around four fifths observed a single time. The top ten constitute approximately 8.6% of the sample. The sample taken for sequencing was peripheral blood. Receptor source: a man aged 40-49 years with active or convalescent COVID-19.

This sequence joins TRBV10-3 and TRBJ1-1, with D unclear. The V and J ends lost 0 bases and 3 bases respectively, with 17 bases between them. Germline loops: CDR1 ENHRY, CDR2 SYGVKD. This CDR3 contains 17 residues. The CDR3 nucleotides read TGTGCCATCAGTGAGTCGACCTATGAGGGATATTACACTGAAGCTTTCTTT. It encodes CAISESTYEGYYTEAFF.

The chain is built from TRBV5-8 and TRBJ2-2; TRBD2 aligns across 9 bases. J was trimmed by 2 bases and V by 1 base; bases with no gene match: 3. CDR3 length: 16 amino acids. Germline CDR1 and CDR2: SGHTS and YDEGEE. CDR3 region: CASSLHLAGNTGELFF. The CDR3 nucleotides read TGTGCCAGCAGCTTGCATCTAGCGGGAAACACCGGGGAGCTGTTTTTT.

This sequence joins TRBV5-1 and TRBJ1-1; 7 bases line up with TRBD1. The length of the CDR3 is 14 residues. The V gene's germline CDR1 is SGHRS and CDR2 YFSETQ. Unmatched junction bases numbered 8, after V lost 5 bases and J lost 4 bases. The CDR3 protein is CASRLGTATTEAFF. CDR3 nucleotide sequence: TGCGCCAGCAGATTAGGGACAGCTACCACTGAAGCTTTCTTT.

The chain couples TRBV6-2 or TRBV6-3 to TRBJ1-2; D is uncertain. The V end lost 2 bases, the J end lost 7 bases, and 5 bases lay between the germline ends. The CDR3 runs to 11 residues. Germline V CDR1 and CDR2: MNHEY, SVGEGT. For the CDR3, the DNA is TGTGCCAGCAGTTACGCAGTTGGCTACACCTTC. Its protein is CASSYAVGYTF.

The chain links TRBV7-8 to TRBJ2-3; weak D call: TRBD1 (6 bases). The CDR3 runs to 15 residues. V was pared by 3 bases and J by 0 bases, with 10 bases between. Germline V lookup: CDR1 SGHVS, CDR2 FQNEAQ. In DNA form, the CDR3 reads TGTGCCAGCAGCTTGACAGGTTCAAGCACAGATACGCAGTATTTT. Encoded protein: CASSLTGSSTDTQYF. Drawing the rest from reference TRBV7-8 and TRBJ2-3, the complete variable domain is GAGVSQSPRYKVAKRGQDVALRCDPISGHVSLFWYQQALGQGPEFLTYFQNEAQLDKSGLPSDRFFAERPEGSVSTLKIQRTQQEDSAVYLCASSLTGSSTDTQYFGPGTRLTVL.

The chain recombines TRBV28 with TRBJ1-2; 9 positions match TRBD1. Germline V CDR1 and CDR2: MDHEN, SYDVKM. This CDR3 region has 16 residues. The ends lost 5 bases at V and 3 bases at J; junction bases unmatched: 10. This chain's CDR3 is CASSPTGGWGDYGYTF. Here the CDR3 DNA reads TGTGCCAGCAGTCCTACAGGGGGCTGGGGAGACTATGGCTACACCTTC.

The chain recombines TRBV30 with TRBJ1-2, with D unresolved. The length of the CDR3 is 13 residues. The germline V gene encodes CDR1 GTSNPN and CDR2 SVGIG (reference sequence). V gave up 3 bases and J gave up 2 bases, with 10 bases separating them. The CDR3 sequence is CAWRGSVNYGYTF. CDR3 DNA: TGTGCCTGGAGGGGCAGTGTGAACTATGGCTACACCTTC.

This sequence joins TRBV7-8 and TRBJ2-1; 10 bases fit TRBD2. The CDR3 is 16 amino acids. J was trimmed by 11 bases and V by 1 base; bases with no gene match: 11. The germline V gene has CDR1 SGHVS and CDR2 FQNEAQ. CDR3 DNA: TGTGCCAGCAGCTTAGAGGGGTTAGCGGGAGGCTTTAAGCAGTTCTTC. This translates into CASSLEGLAGGFKQFF.

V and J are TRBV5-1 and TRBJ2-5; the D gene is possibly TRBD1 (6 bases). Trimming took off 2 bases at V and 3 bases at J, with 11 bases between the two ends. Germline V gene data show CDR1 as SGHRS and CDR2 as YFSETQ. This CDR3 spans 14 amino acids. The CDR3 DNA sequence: TGCGCCAGCAGCTTCCAGGGGATTGAAGAGACCCAGTACTTC. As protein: CASSFQGIEETQYF. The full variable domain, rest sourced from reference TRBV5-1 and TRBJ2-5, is KAGVTQTPRYLIKTRGQQVTLSCSPISGHRSVSWYQQTPGQGLQFLFEYFSETQRNKGNFPGRFSGRQFSNSRSEMNVSTLELGDSALYLCASSFQGIEETQYFGPGTRLLVL.

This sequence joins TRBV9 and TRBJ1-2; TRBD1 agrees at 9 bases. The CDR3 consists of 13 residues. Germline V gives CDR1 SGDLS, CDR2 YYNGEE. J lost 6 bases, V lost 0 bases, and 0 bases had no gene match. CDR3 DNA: TGTGCCAGCAGCGTAGGGACAGGGGATGGCTACACCTTC. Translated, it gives CASSVGTGDGYTF.

In DNA form, the CDR3 reads TGTGCCAGCAGCTGGGGACAGAAGAAAGAGACCCAGTACTTC. Its protein is CASSWGQKKETQYF. The rearrangement uses TRBV6-5 and TRBJ2-5; 7 bases are a match to TRBD1. Germline V gene sequence: CDR1 MNHEY, CDR2 SVGAGI. The CDR3 is 14 residues long. V trimming: 6 bases; J trimming: 3 bases; junction bases outside the gene matches: 7.

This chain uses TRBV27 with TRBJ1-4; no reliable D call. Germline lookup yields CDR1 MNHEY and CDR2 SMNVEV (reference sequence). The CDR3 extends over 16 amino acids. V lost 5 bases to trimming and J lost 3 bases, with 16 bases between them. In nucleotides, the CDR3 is TGTGCCAGCAGTCTAAACCTTAGAGCCTCTAATGAAAAACTGTTTTTT. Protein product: CASSLNLRASNEKLFF.

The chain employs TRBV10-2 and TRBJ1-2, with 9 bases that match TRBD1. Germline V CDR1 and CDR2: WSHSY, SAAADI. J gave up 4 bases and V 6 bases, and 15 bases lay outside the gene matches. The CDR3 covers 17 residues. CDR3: CASSAGTGFPGGYGYTF. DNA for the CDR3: TGCGCCAGCAGCGCCGGGACAGGGTTCCCGGGCGGCTATGGCTACACCTTC.

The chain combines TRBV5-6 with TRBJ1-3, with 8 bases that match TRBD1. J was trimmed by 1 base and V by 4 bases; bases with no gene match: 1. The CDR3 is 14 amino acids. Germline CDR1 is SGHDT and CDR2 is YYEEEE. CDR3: CASSRTGSGNTIYF. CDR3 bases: TGTGCCAGCAGCCGGACAGGGTCTGGAAACACCATATATTTT. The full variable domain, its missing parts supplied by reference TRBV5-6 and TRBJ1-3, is DAGVTQSPTHLIKTRGQQVTLRCSPKSGHDTVSWYQQALGQGPQFIFQYYEEEERQRGNFPDRFSGHQFPNYSSELNVNALLLGDSALYLCASSRTGSGNTIYFGEGSWLTVV.

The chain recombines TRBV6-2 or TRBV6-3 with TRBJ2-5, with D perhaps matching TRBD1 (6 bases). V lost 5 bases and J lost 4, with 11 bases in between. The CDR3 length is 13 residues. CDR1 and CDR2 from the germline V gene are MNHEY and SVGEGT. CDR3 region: CASSHRVGETQYF. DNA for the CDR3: TGTGCCAGCAGTCACAGGGTGGGAGAGACCCAGTACTTC.

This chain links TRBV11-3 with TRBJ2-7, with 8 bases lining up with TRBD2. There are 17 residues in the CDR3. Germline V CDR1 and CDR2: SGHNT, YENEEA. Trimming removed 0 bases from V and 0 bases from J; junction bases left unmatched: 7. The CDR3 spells CASSLDVGAGGSYEQYF. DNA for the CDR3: TGTGCCAGCAGCTTAGATGTTGGGGCGGGGGGCTCCTACGAGCAGTACTTC.

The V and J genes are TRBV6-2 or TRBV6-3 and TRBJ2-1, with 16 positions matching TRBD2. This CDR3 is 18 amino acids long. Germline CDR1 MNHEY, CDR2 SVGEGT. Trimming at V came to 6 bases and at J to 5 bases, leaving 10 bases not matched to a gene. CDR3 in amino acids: CASSRPGLAGGPDNEQFF. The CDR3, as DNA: TGTGCCAGCAGCCGACCGGGACTAGCGGGGGGGCCGGACAATGAGCAGTTCTTC.

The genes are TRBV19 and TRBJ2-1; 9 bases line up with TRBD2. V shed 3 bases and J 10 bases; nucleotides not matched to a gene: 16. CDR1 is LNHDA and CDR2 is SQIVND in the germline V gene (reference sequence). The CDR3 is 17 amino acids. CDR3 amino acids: CASSISLAGALLGEQFF. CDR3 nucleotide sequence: TGTGCCAGTAGTATTTCCTTAGCGGGAGCCCTTCTCGGCGAGCAGTTCTTC.

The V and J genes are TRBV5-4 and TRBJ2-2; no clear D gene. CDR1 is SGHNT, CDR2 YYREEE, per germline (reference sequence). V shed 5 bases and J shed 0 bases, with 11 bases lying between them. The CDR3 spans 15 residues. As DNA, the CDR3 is TGTGCCAGCAGGGATACTAATACGAACACCGGGGAGCTGTTTTTT. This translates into CASRDTNTNTGELFF.

The CDR3 region is CASSQELAVYNEQFF. The CDR3 DNA follows: TGTGCCAGCAGCCAAGAACTAGCGGTTTACAATGAGCAGTTCTTC. This chain joins TRBV3-1 (or the pseudogene TRBV3-2) and TRBJ2-1; 8 bases fit TRBD2. With 0 bases clipped from V and 4 bases from J, the junction kept 2 bases outside the gene matches. The CDR3 length is 15 residues. Germline V gene sequence: CDR1 LGHDT, CDR2 YNNKEL (reference sequence).

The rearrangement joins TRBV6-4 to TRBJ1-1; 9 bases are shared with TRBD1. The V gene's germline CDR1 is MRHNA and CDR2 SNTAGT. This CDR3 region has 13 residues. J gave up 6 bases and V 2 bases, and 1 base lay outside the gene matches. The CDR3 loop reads CASSDRTGAEAFF. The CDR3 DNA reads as TGTGCCAGCAGTGACAGGACAGGGGCTGAAGCTTTCTTT.

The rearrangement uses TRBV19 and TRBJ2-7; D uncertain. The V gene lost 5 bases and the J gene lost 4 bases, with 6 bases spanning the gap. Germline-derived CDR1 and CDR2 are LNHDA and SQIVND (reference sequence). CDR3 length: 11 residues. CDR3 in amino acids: CASSDMYEQYF. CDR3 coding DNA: TGTGCCAGTAGTGACATGTACGAGCAGTACTTC.

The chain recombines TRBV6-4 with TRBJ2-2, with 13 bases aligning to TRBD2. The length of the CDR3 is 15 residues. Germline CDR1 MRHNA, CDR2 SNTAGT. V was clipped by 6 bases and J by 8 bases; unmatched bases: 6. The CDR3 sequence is CASSAGTSGKGELFF. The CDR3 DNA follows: TGTGCCAGCAGCGCCGGGACTAGCGGGAAGGGGGAGCTGTTTTTT.

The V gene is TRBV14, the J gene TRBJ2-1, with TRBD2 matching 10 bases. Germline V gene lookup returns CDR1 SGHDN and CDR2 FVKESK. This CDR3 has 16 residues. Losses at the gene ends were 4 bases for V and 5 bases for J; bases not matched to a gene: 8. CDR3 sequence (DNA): TGTGCCAGCAGCCCGCTAATAGCGGGAGGTAACAATGAGCAGTTCTTC. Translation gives CASSPLIAGGNNEQFF.

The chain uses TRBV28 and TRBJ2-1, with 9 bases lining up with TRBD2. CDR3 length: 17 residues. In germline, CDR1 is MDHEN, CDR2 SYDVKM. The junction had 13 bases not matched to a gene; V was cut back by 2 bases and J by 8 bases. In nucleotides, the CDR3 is TGTGCCAGCAGTTTAAATGGGGCGGGAGGGCCAAGTGATGAGCAGTTCTTC. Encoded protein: CASSLNGAGGPSDEQFF.

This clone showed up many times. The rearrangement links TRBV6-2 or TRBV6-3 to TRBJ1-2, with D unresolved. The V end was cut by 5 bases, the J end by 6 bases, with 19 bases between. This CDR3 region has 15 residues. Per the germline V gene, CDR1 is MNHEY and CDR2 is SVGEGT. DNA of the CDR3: TGTGCCAGCAGTACCTCCCCCGGGAAGGTAGATGGCTACACCTTC. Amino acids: CASSTSPGKVDGYTF.

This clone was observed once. This CDR3 is CAWDLEYTEAFF. The CDR3 coding sequence is TGTGCCTGGGATCTAGAGTACACTGAAGCTTTCTTT. The chain carries TRBV30 and TRBJ1-1; D call uncertain. Germline lookup yields CDR1 GTSNPN and CDR2 SVGIG (reference sequence). Deletions cut 5 bases from V and 3 bases from J, with 10 bases between. This CDR3 comprises 12 residues.